The 17 T cell receptor beta chains given below trace back to one sample, sequenced in a study of cytomegalovirus exposure and HLA in healthy donors. PCR amplification relied on 60 Vbeta primers (plus 13 Jbeta primers). The method was immunoSEQ multiplex PCR; TCRdb's version includes in-frame clones alone and lacks a portion of them. Of approximately 200,000 clones in the sample, around 83% were seen once. Material for sequencing was PBMCs. The receptors come from a girl between 10 and 17 years old in good health and CMV-seronegative.

V usage is TRBV7-9 and J usage is TRBJ1-1, with 7 nucleotides matching TRBD1. Trimming cost V 4 bases and J 1 base; bases outside gene matches: 3. The germline V gene has CDR1 SEHNR and CDR2 FQNEAQ (reference sequence). The CDR3 consists of 14 residues. The CDR3 is CASSWWDRNTEAFF. In DNA, the CDR3 is TGTGCCAGCAGCTGGTGGGACAGGAACACTGAAGCTTTCTTT.

This clone was seen more than once but under ten times. The chain carries TRBV28 and TRBJ2-7, with a possible D match to TRBD2 (5 bases). V lost 8 bases to trimming and J lost 5 bases, with 25 bases between them. The CDR3 runs to 16 residues. Germline V gene data show CDR1 as MDHEN and CDR2 as SYDVKM. DNA of the CDR3: TGTGCCAGCCGGGAACTAGAAATCCTTGCCAAGAACGAGCAGTACTTC. As protein: CASRELEILAKNEQYF.

V usage is TRBV19 and J usage is TRBJ1-2; 8 nucleotides match TRBD1. Germline CDR1 reads LNHDA; CDR2 reads SQIVND (reference sequence). CDR3 size: 14 residues. The trim removed 4 bases at V and 7 bases at J, leaving 8 bases unmatched. CDR3 loop: CASSRDRPRGGYTF. The CDR3 DNA reads TGTGCCAGTAGTAGGGACAGGCCACGGGGTGGCTACACCTTC.

The V and J genes are TRBV5-4 and TRBJ2-1; TRBD2 aligns across 8 bases. The CDR3 totals 16 residues. Unmatched junction bases numbered 11, after V lost 4 bases and J lost 5 bases. Germline V CDR1 and CDR2: SGHNT, YYREEE (reference sequence). CDR3 sequence (DNA): TGTGCCAGCAGCACCTTAGCGGGAACCCCAAACAATGAGCAGTTCTTC. This encodes CASSTLAGTPNNEQFF. The entire variable domain, with the rest obtained from reference TRBV5-4 and TRBJ2-1, is as follows: ETGVTQSPTHLIKTRGQQVTLRCSSQSGHNTVSWYQQALGQGPQFIFQYYREEENGRGNFPPRFSGLQFPNYSSELNVNALELDDSALYLCASSTLAGTPNNEQFFGPGTRLTVL.

This clone showed up just once. The chain links TRBV4-1 to TRBJ2-1; D is uncertain. Germline CDR1 is MGHRA and CDR2 is YSYEKL. The CDR3 has 14 amino acids. V was shortened by 0 bases and J by 10 bases, with 13 bases between the two germline ends. This chain's CDR3 is CASSQDPTYDEQFF. The CDR3 nucleotides read TGCGCCAGCAGCCAAGATCCGACTTACGACGAGCAGTTCTTC.

This sequence joins TRBV5-1 and TRBJ2-5, with TRBD2 identical over 12 bases. There are 15 residues in the CDR3. CDR1 is SGHRS and CDR2 is YFSETQ in the germline V gene. V shed 0 bases and J 5 bases; nucleotides not matched to a gene: 2. This chain's CDR3 is CASSLGLAGEETQYF. The CDR3 DNA follows: TGCGCCAGCAGCTTGGGACTAGCGGGAGAGGAGACCCAGTACTTC.

The chain is built from TRBV5-8 and TRBJ2-7; TRBD2 aligns across 14 bases. Germline V gene lookup returns CDR1 SGHTS and CDR2 YDEGEE. There are 16 residues in the CDR3. Trimming removed 3 bases from V and 4 bases from J; junction bases left unmatched: 6. CDR3 bases: TGTGCCAGCAGCTCTACGGGACTAGCGGGAGTTTACGAGCAGTACTTC. This gives the protein CASSSTGLAGVYEQYF.

This rearrangement joins TRBV28 to TRBJ2-3, with no clear D. The length of the CDR3 is 14 residues. The germline V and J ends were trimmed by 5 bases and 1 base, with 10 bases remaining between them. In germline, CDR1 is MDHEN, CDR2 SYDVKM. The CDR3, as DNA: TGTGCCAGCAGTCCCCGATCGGGCACAGATACGCAGTATTTT. Translated, it gives CASSPRSGTDTQYF.

This clone was seen a few times. This chain joins TRBV7-9 and TRBJ1-2; D is unresolved. The germline gives CDR1 SEHNR, CDR2 FQNEAQ (reference sequence). CDR3 length: 19 residues. Trimming removed 8 bases from V and 0 bases from J, with 28 bases in between. CDR3 bases: TGTGCCAGCCTCCGGAGTGATACGTTATTTGTCGTCTCTAACTATGGCTACACCTTC. Protein product: CASLRSDTLFVVSNYGYTF.

About this clone: Other DNA sequences of this sample code for an identical CDR3. V gene TRBV21-1 combines with J gene TRBJ2-4; the table's TRBD2 call for D was not verified on the DNA. TRBV21-1 is an annotated pseudogene. The CDR3 length is 18 residues. The CDR3 reads CASSKKEGARILPNIQYF. CDR3 DNA: TGTGCCAGCAGCAAAAAGGAAGGTGCTAGAATCCTCCCAAACATTCAGTACTTC.

The rearrangement uses TRBV5-1 and TRBJ2-1; 7 bases are a match to TRBD2. There are 19 residues in the CDR3. V lost 0 bases, J lost 0 bases, and 12 bases stayed unmatched. Germline assignment: CDR1 SGHRS and CDR2 YFSETQ. The CDR3 loop is CASSLVPPTSSRSYNEQFF. For the CDR3, the DNA is TGCGCCAGCAGCTTGGTCCCTCCGACTAGCTCCCGCTCCTACAATGAGCAGTTCTTC.

The CDR3 loop is CASSPDGGYWILDQPQHF. CDR3 nucleotides: TGTGCCAGCAGTCCAGACGGGGGGTATTGGATATTGGATCAGCCCCAGCATTTT. V and J are TRBV28 and TRBJ1-5, with TRBD1 as a possible D gene (5 bases). V shed 5 bases and J shed 5 bases, with 25 bases lying between them. CDR1 MDHEN and CDR2 SYDVKM come from the germline V gene. This CDR3 is 18 amino acids long.

The chain joins TRBV19 to TRBJ2-4; 7 nucleotides align to TRBD1. The V segment lost 10 bases and the J segment 8 bases; nucleotides outside the gene matches: 5. Germline-derived CDR1 and CDR2 are LNHDA and SQIVND (reference sequence). CDR3 size: 11 residues. Here the CDR3 DNA reads TGTGCCATAGGCCAGGGGGACATTCAGTACTTC. Its protein product is CAIGQGDIQYF.

This chain joins TRBV30 and TRBJ1-5; TRBD1 aligns across 10 bases. Germline lookup yields CDR1 GTSNPN and CDR2 SVGIG (reference sequence). The junction had 14 bases not matched to a gene; V was cut back by 6 bases and J by 0 bases. The CDR3 covers 18 residues. CDR3 region: CACLSRGTGAYSNQPQHF. Here the CDR3 DNA reads TGTGCCTGTCTTTCTCGGGGGACAGGGGCGTATAGCAATCAGCCCCAGCATTTT.

J is TRBJ1-5 and V is TRBV5-8, with D possibly being TRBD1 (6 bases). Trimming pared 2 bases from V and 7 bases from J, leaving 16 bases between. Germline V gene data show CDR1 as SGHTS and CDR2 as YDEGEE. The CDR3 has 15 amino acids. The CDR3 loop reads CASSLGGGNGQPQHF. The DNA of the CDR3 is TGTGCCAGCAGCTTAGGCGGGGGCAACGGGCAGCCCCAGCATTTT.

The chain recombines TRBV23-1 with TRBJ1-1; D may be TRBD1 (5 bases). TRBV23-1 is an ORF, and what it does is uncertain. This CDR3 has 19 amino acids. V was cut by 5 bases and J by 1 base, with 26 bases left in between. CDR3 coding DNA: TGCGCCAGCAGTGTCAGGGTTTCTCGGGACTCAAGCACGAACACTGAAGCTTTCTTT. Its protein is CASSVRVSRDSSTNTEAFF.

The V and J genes are TRBV30 and TRBJ2-1; no firm D call. The length of the CDR3 is 15 residues. Germline values: CDR1 GTSNPN, CDR2 SVGIG (reference sequence). The V gene lost 0 bases and the J gene lost 7 bases, with 16 bases spanning the gap. DNA for the CDR3: TGTGCCTGGAGTGTTCTTGCGGAGCCTGGGAATGAGCAGTTCTTC. This codes for CAWSVLAEPGNEQFF.